This TCR beta chain is from a study of shared clonotypes between healthy human individuals. Study-wide context: The study enrolled a couple of women and three men aged 18 to 49.

The CDR3 contains 13 residues. CDR1 is SQVTM and CDR2 is ANQGSEA in the germline V gene. Trimming left V 3 bases short and J 2 bases short, with 5 bases between. Sequencing used immunoSEQ multiplex PCR; TCRdb keeps in-frame clones, though not all of them. The data show about 1.5 million clones, 95% to 99% seen once. Material for sequencing was naive CD4+ T cells sorted from blood. Subset noted: CD45RA+ positively selected. The receptor comes from a man aged 30 to 39 in good health. The V gene is TRBV29-1, the J gene TRBJ2-6; D is undetermined. This chain's CDR3 is CSVDPTGANVLTF. The DNA for the CDR3 is TGCAGCGTTGACCCAACTGGGGCCAACGTCCTGACTTTC.